The sample holds many counts of the clone carrying this TCR beta chain. The antigen is unknown. A junction boundary mismatches the germline segment, possibly from a read error. In the ophthalmopathy cohort, Clinical Activity Score was at least 3, NOSPECS grade at least 4, and duration under 3 months. Diagnostic decisions used clinical symptoms, serum thyroxine and TRAb, thyroid ultrasound and orbital computed tomography. RNA transcripts were the template for amplifying TCR beta CDR3 regions. The HTBI set primed first-round TCR CDR3 RT-PCR. One entry per CDR3 protein, called by TCRdb with MiXCR from the multiplex PCR reads. This table holds 500,000 or so distinct CDR3 sequences, around 16% found once. The CDR3 sequence is 12 residues long. Per the germline V gene, CDR1 is SGHRS and CDR2 is YFSETQ. This sample was included in a study of T cells in Graves' hyperthyroidism and ophthalmopathy. Whole-study findings and limits: Through a model of 13 V-J features, ophthalmopathy was separated from stable hyperthyroidism.

The rearrangement uses TRBV5-1 and TRBJ2-7; D is unresolved. The sequence was collected from a woman aged 25 to 39 with Graves' ophthalmopathy. Specimen: blood. The CDR3 protein is CASSLVGYEQYF. The CDR3 DNA follows: TGTGCCAGCAGCTTAGTGGGGTACGAGCAGTACTTC.